This T cell receptor (beta chain) was recovered during a study of beta chain features in type 1 diabetes. Whole-study findings and limits: All four CD4+ subsets from Type 1 diabetes patients carried moderately but significantly shorter TCRB CDR3s. Healthy donors had naive, central memory and Treg TCRB repertoires that appeared less similar than those seen among patients. Whether TCRB rearrangement is influenced by HLA type went unresolved here. Type 1 diabetes patients had fewer VDJ junction insertions and more deletions.

This CDR3 is built from 13 residues. From germline, CDR1 is SGHTA and CDR2 FQGNSA. With 5 bases removed from V and 1 base from J, the gap between germline ends came to 8 bases. In this sample, this clone turned up a few times. The antigen remains undetermined. CD45RO/CCR7/CD25/CD127/CD95/CD27 staining was used to isolate CD4+ naive, central memory, regulatory and stem cell-like memory cells by sorting. Every bit of the isolated RNA underwent reverse transcription, so sequencing read expressed TCRB transcripts. The table came from immunoSEQ multiplex PCR; TCRdb's copy has only in-frame clones and leaves some out. The table shows approximately 600,000 clones, with around an eighth occurring only once.

The clonotype was recovered from a young man with type 1 diabetes. Specimen: naive CD4+ T cells from blood. V usage is TRBV7-2 and J usage is TRBJ1-1; D is unclear. This chain's CDR3 is CASSPPRNTEAFF. DNA of the CDR3: TGTGCCAGCAGCCCCCCTCGGAACACTGAAGCTTTCTTT.